Given below is one T cell receptor beta chain in context. There is no known antigen for this receptor. No much larger clone exists at a distance of one base, and base qualities are not known. The immunoSEQ Assay, a bias-controlled multiplex PCR, was used to amplify TCRbeta CDR3 regions from genomic DNA. Per the source publication's procedure: Nucleated cell counts per sample were estimated from amplification of reference gene primers within the assay. To quantify the absolute abundance of each unique TCRbeta CDR3 rearrangement, sequence reads were collapsed and filtered. For each sample, productive Simpson clonality was calculated as the square root of Simpson's diversity index over productive rearrangements. TCRdb carries this immuneACCESS record with in-frame sequences only. Its versions omit some clonotypes, under half of them owing to an unresolved V gene in the studies checked, with the rest unexplained. That table supplies the V and J calls and clone size; D and trimming were determined from the DNA. The sample table holds about 150,000 clones, of which roughly 87% were seen once. The top ten clones comprise about 4% of the sample.

The data are from a study of blood T cell repertoires in COVID-19 (dated by TCRdb to about 2020). As for the study more broadly: Collaborator samples came from the United States, Italy and Spain and covered acute and convalescent phases of COVID-19. The prospective study material was composed of cDNA or gDNA derived from T cells, B-cell-depleted T cells, or PBMCs. Subjects who had been exposed to COVID-19, were actively infected with it, or had recovered from it provided the deeply sampled blood TCRbeta repertoires that made up the dataset. The repertoires were released in a freely available public database meant as a resource for research on the immune response to SARS-CoV-2. The samples were drawn from two sources: the first 160 participants of the ongoing ImmuneRACE study, and over 950 subjects contributed by 6 global collaborators. Sample metadata almost always included a de-identified subject ID, COVID-19 status, age in years and sex. Where HLA class I and class II types were available, the types were taken from metadata supplied by the sample provider, not from assay-based typing. Overall results and qualifications from the work: The quantity of clinical and demographic metadata differed by source and by participant and was supplied without curation.

Each collaborating institution followed its own protocols to collect whole blood in K2EDTA tubes. For TCRbeta analysis, collaborators shipped samples as frozen whole blood, isolated PBMCs, or DNA extracted from either of those sample types. V is clipped by 1 base and J by 0 bases, and the sequence between their germline boundaries is 7 bases long. From its cysteine to its phenylalanine, the CDR3 spans 14 amino acids. CDR3 DNA is the only sequence kept; it has 42 bases, read in frame from the first base. CDR1 and CDR2 are drawn from the germline V gene (reference sequence): SEHNR, FQNEAQ. This receptor was taken from a woman aged 60-75 years with active or convalescent COVID-19. Specimen: peripheral blood. The V and J genes are TRBV7-9 and TRBJ2-7; no D segment can be confidently identified. The bases are TGTGCCAGCAGCTTAGAGGCTAGCTCCTACGAGCAGTACTTC. It specifies CASSLEASSYEQYF. The variable domain in full, with residues beyond the CDR3 obtained from the reference TRBV7-9 and TRBJ2-7 genes, is DTGVSQNPRHKITKRGQNVTFRCDPISEHNRLYWYRQTLGQGPEFLTYFQNEAQLEKSRLLSDRFSAERPKGSFSTLEIQRTEQGDSAMYLCASSLEASSYEQYFGPGTRLTVT.